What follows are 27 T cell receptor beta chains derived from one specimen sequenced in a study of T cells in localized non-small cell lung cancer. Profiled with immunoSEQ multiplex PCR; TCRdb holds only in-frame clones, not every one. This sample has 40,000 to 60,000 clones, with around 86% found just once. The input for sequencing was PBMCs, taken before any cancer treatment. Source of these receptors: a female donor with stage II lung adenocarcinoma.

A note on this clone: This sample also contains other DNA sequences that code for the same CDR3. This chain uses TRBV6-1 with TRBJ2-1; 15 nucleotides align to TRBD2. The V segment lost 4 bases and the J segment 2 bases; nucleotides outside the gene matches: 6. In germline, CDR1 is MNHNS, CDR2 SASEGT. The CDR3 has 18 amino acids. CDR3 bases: TGTGCCAGCAGTGCGCGGACTAGCGGGGGGGTAGCCTACAATGAGCAGTTCTTC. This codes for CASSARTSGGVAYNEQFF.

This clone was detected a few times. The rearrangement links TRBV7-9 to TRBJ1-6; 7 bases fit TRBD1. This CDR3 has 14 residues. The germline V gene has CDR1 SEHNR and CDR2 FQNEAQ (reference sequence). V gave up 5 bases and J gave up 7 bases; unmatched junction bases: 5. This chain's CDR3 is CASSMGQRNSPLHF. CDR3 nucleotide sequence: TGTGCCAGCAGCATGGGACAGCGGAATTCACCCCTCCACTTT.

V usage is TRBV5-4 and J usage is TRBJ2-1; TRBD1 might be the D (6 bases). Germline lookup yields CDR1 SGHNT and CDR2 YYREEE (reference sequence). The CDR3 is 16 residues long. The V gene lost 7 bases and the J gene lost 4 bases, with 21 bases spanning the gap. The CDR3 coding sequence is TGTGCCAGCGGCGCGAGGGACACCGCCCTATACAATGAGCAGTTCTTC. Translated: CASGARDTALYNEQFF.

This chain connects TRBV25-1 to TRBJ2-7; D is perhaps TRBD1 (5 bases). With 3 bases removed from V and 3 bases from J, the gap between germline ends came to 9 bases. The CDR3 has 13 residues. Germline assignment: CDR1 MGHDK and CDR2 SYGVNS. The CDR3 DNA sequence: TGTGCCAGCAGTGAGCTGGACATCTACGAGCAGTACTTC. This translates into CASSELDIYEQYF.

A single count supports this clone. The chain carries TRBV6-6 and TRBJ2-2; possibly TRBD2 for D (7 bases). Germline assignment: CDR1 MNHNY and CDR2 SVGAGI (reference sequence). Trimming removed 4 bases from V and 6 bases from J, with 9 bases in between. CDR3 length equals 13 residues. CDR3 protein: CASSLGGAGELFF. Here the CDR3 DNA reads TGTGCCAGCAGTTTAGGGGGGGCCGGGGAGCTGTTTTTT.

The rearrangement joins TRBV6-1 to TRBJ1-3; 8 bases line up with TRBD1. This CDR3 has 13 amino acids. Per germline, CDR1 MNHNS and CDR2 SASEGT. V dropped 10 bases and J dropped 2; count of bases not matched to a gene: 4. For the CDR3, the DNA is TGTGCCACCTTGGACAGGGCTGGAAACACCATATATTTT. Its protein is CATLDRAGNTIYF.

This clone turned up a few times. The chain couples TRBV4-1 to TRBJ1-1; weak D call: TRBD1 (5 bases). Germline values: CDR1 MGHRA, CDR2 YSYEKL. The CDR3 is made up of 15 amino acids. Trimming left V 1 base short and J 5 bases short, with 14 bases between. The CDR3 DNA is TGCGCCAGCAGCCAAGCATATCGGGGGAGAACTGAAGCTTTCTTT. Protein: CASSQAYRGRTEAFF.

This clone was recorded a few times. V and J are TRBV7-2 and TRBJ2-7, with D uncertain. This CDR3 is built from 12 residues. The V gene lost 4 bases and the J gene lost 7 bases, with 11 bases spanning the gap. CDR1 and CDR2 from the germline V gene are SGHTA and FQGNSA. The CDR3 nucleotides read TGTGCCAGCAGCTCTCTCACATGGGAGCAGTACTTC. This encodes CASSSLTWEQYF.

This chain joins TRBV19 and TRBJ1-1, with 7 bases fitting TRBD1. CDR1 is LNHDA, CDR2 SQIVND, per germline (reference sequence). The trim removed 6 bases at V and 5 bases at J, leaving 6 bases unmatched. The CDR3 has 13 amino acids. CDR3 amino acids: CASSLTGRTEAFF. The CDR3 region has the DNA TGTGCCAGTAGCTTGACAGGGCGAACTGAAGCTTTCTTT.

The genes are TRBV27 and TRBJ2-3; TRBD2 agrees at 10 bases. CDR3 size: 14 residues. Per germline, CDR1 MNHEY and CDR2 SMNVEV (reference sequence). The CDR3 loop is CVRRTSGKTDTQYF. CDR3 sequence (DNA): TGTGTCCGGAGGACTAGCGGAAAAACAGATACGCAGTATTTT.

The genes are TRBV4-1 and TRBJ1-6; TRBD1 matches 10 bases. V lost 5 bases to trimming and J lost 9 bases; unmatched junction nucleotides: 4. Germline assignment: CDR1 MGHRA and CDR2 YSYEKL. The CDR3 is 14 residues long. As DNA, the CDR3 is TGCGCCAGCAGCAACCGGGACAGGGGTTCACCCCTCCACTTT. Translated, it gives CASSNRDRGSPLHF.

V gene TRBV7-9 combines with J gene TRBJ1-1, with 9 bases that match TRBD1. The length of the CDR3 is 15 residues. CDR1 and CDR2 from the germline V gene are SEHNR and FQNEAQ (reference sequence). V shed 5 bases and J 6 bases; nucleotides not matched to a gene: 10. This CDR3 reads CASSKQTGGRSEAFF. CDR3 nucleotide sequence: TGTGCCAGCAGCAAGCAAACAGGGGGCCGCTCTGAAGCTTTCTTT.

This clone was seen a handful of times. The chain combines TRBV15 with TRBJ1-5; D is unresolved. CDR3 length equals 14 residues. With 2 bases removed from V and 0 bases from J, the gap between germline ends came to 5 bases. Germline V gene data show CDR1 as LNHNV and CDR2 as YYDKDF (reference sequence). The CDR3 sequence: CATSRQYSNQPQHF. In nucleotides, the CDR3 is TGTGCCACCAGCAGACAGTATAGCAATCAGCCCCAGCATTTT.

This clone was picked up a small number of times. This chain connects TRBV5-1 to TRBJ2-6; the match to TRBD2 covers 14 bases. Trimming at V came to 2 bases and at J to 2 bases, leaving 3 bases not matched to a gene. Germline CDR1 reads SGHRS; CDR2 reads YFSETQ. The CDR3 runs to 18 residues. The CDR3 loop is CASSFRLAGGPGANVLTF. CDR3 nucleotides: TGCGCCAGCAGCTTCCGACTAGCGGGGGGGCCTGGGGCCAACGTCCTGACTTTC. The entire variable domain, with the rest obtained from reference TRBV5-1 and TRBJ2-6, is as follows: KAGVTQTPRYLIKTRGQQVTLSCSPISGHRSVSWYQQTPGQGLQFLFEYFSETQRNKGNFPGRFSGRQFSNSRSEMNVSTLELGDSALYLCASSFRLAGGPGANVLTFGAGSRLTVL.

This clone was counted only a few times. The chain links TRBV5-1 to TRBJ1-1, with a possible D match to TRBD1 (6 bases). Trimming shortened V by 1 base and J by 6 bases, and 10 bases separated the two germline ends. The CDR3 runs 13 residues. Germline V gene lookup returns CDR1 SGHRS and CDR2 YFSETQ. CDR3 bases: TGCGCCAGCAGCTTGAACAGGGAAGCTGAAGCTTTCTTT. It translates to CASSLNREAEAFF.

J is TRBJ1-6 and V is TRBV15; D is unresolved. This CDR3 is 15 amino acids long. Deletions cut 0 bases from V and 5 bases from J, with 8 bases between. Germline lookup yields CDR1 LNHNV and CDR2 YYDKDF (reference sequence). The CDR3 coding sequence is TGTGCCACCAGCAGAGATAGGAGTCATAATTCACCCCTCCACTTT. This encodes CATSRDRSHNSPLHF.

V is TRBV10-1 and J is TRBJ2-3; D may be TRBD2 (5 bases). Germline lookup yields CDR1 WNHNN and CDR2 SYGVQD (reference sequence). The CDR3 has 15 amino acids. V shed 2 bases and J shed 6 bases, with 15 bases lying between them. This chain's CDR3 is CASSEGLERADTQYF. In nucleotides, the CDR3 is TGCGCCAGCAGTGAGGGCTTGGAGAGGGCGGATACGCAGTATTTT.

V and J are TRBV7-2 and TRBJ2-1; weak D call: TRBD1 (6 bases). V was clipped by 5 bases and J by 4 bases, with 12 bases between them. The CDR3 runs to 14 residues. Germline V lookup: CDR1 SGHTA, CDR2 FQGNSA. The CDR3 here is CASSLRQVYNEQFF. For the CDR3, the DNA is TGTGCCAGCAGCCTTCGACAGGTTTACAATGAGCAGTTCTTC.

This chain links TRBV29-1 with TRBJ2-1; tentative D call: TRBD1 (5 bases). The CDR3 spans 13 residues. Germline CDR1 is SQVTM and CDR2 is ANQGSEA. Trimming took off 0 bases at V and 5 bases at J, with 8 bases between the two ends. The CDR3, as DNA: TGCAGCGTTGAAGAGACCAGGGACAATGAGCAGTTCTTC. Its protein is CSVEETRDNEQFF.

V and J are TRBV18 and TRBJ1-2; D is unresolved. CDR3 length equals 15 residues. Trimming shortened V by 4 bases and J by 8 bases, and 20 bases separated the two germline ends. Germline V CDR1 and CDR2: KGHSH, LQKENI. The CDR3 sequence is CASSREHDTSGGYTF. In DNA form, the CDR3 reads TGTGCCAGCTCACGGGAACACGATACCTCCGGAGGCTACACCTTC.

CDR3 DNA sequence: TGTGCCAGCAGCTTAGGACAGATCTACTACGAGCAGTACTTC. This sequence encodes CASSLGQIYYEQYF. The chain links TRBV11-1 to TRBJ2-7, with TRBD1 as a possible D gene (5 bases). V was cut by 1 base and J by 3 bases, with 10 bases left in between. Germline CDR1 and CDR2: SGHAT and FQDESV (reference sequence). The CDR3 contains 14 residues.

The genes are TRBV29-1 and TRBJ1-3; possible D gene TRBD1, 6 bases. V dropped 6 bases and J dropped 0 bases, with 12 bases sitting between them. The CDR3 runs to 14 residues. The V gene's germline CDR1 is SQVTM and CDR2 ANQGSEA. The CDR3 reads CSVGKGDSGNTIYF. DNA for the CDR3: TGCAGCGTAGGCAAGGGGGACTCTGGAAACACCATATATTTT. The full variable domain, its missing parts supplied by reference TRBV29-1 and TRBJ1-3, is SAVISQKPSRDICQRGTSLTIQCQVDSQVTMMFWYRQQPGQSLTLIATANQGSEATYESGFVIDKFPISRPNLTFSTLTVSNMSPEDSSIYLCSVGKGDSGNTIYFGEGSWLTVV.

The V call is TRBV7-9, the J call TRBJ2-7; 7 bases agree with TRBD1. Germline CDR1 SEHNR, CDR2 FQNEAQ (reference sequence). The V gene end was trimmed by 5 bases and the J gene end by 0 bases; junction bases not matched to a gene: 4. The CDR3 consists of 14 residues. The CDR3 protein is CASSDGQVSYEQYF. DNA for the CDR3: TGTGCCAGCAGCGACGGACAGGTCTCCTACGAGCAGTACTTC.

CDR3: CASRQGGYTGELFF. The CDR3, as DNA: TGTGCCAGCAGACAAGGGGGCTACACCGGGGAGCTGTTTTTT. The genes are TRBV5-4 and TRBJ2-2; TRBD1 matches 7 bases. The CDR3 runs to 14 residues. Germline V lookup: CDR1 SGHNT, CDR2 YYREEE (reference sequence). Germline trimming cut 5 bases from V and 3 bases from J; bases unmatched to any gene: 4.

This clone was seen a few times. CDR3: CASSLFSRQGAKVVNEQFF. CDR3 nucleotides: TGTGCCAGCAGTTTATTCTCACGTCAGGGGGCTAAAGTGGTGAATGAGCAGTTCTTC. The rearrangement joins TRBV27 to TRBJ2-1; TRBD1 aligns across 8 bases. The V segment lost 1 base and the J segment 7 bases; nucleotides outside the gene matches: 18. Germline CDR1 MNHEY, CDR2 SMNVEV (reference sequence). The CDR3 is made up of 19 amino acids.

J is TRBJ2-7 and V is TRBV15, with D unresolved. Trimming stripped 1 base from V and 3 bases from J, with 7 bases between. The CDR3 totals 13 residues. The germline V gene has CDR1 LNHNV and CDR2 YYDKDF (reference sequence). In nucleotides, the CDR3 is TGTGCCACCAGCAGAGGGAGTTTCTACGAGCAGTACTTC. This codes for CATSRGSFYEQYF.

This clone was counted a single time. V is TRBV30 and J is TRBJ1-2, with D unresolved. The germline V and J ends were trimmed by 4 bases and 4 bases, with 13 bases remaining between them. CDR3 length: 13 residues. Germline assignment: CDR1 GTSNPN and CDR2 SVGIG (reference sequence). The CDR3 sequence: CAWTPTDTYGYTF. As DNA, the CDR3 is TGTGCCTGGACCCCTACAGATACCTATGGCTACACCTTC. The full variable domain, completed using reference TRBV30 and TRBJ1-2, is SQTIHQWPATLVQPVGSPLSLECTVEGTSNPNLYWYRQAAGRGLQLLFYSVGIGQISSEVPQNLSASRPQDRQFILSSKKLLLSDSGFYLCAWTPTDTYGYTFGSGTRLTVV.